The 5 T cell receptor beta chains presented below share a single source sample, sequenced in a study of graft-versus-host responses after intestinal transplantation (dated by TCRdb to about 2021). The time point label here, explained by the study, means: cells obtained before transplantation from donor or recipient. The antigens these receptors bind are not known. The library was produced with the immunoSEQ multiplex PCR assay. TCRdb carries this immuneACCESS record with in-frame sequences only. Its versions omit some clonotypes, under half of them owing to an unresolved V gene in the studies checked, with the rest unexplained. Here the sample has about 50,000 clones; 92% occur a single time. The ten largest make up roughly 2.5% of the sample. Here the sequenced sample was unstimulated CD4+ T cells sorted from spleen or lymph node cells, taken before transplant. The receptors derive from a human donor who was the organ donor for an intestinal transplant.

The chain combines TRBV7-3 with TRBJ2-1, with D tentatively TRBD1 or TRBD2 (6 bases each). Trimming pared 4 bases from V and 4 bases from J, leaving 17 bases between. CDR1 and CDR2 (germline): SGHTA, FQGTGA. The CDR3 is 16 amino acids. CDR3 in DNA: TGTGCCAGCAGCTCAGGGGACGGGACTTCTTACAATGAGCAGTTCTTC. It yields the protein CASSSGDGTSYNEQFF.

This chain connects TRBV2 to TRBJ2-5, with TRBD2 matching 10 bases. Germline V gives CDR1 SNHLY, CDR2 FYNNEI. This CDR3 region has 15 residues. V shed 7 bases and J 5 bases; nucleotides not matched to a gene: 10. The CDR3 spells CASTGTSDFGETQYF. In DNA form, the CDR3 reads TGTGCCAGCACCGGGACTAGCGACTTTGGGGAGACCCAGTACTTC.

This chain joins TRBV29-1 and TRBJ1-1; D may be TRBD1 (6 bases). The V end was cut by 4 bases, the J end by 0 bases, with 21 bases between. Looked up from germline, CDR1 is SQVTM and CDR2 is ANQGSEA. The CDR3 length is 17 residues. CDR3 loop: CSVVRPRDTYMNTEAFF. In DNA form, the CDR3 reads TGCAGCGTTGTCCGACCCCGGGACACTTACATGAACACTGAAGCTTTCTTT.

The V and J genes are TRBV28 and TRBJ2-2; D not certain. CDR3 length equals 11 residues. The germline gives CDR1 MDHEN, CDR2 SYDVKM. With 5 bases removed from V and 5 bases from J, the gap between germline ends came to 3 bases. The CDR3 region has the DNA TGTGCCAGCAGTGAGACCGGGGAGCTGTTTTTT. It is translated as CASSETGELFF.

V is TRBV30 and J is TRBJ2-3, with 7 bases matching TRBD2. There are 13 residues in the CDR3. V lost 7 bases and J lost 2; bases outside the gene matches: 6. Germline values: CDR1 GTSNPN, CDR2 SVGIG (reference sequence). The CDR3 protein is CASQRGLTDTQYF. CDR3 sequence (DNA): TGTGCCTCCCAGCGGGGACTCACAGATACGCAGTATTTT. Full variable domain (missing parts from reference TRBV30 and TRBJ2-3): SQTIHQWPATLVQPVGSPLSLECTVEGTSNPNLYWYRQAAGRGLQLLFYSVGIGQISSEVPQNLSASRPQDRQFILSSKKLLLSDSGFYLCASQRGLTDTQYFGPGTRLTVL.